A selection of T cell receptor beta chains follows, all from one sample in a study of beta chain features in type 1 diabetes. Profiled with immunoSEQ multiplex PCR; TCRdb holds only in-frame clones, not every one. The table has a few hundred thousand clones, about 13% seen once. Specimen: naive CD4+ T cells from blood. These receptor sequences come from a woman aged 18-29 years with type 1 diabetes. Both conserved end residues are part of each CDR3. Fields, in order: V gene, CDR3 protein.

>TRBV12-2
CASRFPGTGARETQYF
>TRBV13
CASSLGRLREQFF
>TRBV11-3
CASSTPQETQYF
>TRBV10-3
CAISEQREGYEQYF
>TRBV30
CALILGQGFSNYGYTF
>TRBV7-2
CASSRASRADTQYF
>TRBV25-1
CASRDTGRDNEQFF
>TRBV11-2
CASSSHRDKDYGYTF
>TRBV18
CASSPRQLPNTEAFF
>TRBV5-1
CASSPGQGATYNEQFF
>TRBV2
CASTLEFPEAFF
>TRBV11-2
CASSLSSPPYNEQFF
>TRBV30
CAWESDTGELFF
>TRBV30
CAWSVLTHTGELFF
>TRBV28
CASSLNPGNEQYF
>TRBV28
CASRPSGQGTQYF
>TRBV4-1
CASSQEGTGGFGAQYF
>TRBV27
CASSIRQGGYGGYTF
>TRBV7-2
CASSLVGGETQYF
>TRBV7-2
CASSPSSGAGNEKLFF
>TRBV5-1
CASKKDRGTEQYF
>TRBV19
CASSSYQETQYF
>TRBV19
CASKAGGGNEQFF
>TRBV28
CATYDRGSSYEQYF
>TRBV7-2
CASSLVGTNYQPQHF
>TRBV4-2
CASSPSTGHRDGYTF
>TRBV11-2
CASSLQGSHTDTQYF
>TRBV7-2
CASSRIPLAGGGETQYF
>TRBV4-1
CASSQVGSMNTEAFF
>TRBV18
CASSPRRAQGGDTQYF
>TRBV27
CASKRRQGDTDTQYF
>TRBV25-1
CASSTQTVSGEQFF
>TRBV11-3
CASSTQGGMSGTF
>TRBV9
CASSVGGSGANVLTF
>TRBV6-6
CASTRTDTDTQYF
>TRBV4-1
CASSQLQGLGNQPQHF
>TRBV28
CASSSQGGQRLF
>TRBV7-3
CASSLVATSYNEQFF
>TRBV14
CASSQRQGSREQFF
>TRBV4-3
CASSQDGRGYSNEKLFF
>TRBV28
CASSSSNSYNEQFF
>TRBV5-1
CASTGWPQHF
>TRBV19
CASSYDRVNTEAFF
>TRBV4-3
CASSQKSGALARGPTDTQYF
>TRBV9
CASSVTGNYGYTF
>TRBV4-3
CASSQETGIGYTF
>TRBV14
CASSLRGISFRAFF
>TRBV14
CASTAGQTVRETQYF
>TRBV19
CASTPSGNNEQFF
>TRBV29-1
CSVSIHANTEAFF
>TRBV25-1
CATYSRDRGRRETQYF
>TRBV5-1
CASSTPTAGLNTEAFF
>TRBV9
CASSLRDSMNTEAFF
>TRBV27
CASSLYGGQSAYEQYF
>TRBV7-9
CASSQANYGYTF
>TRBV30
CAWSVPRQPQHF
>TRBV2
CASSATVLGHPSPYNEQFF